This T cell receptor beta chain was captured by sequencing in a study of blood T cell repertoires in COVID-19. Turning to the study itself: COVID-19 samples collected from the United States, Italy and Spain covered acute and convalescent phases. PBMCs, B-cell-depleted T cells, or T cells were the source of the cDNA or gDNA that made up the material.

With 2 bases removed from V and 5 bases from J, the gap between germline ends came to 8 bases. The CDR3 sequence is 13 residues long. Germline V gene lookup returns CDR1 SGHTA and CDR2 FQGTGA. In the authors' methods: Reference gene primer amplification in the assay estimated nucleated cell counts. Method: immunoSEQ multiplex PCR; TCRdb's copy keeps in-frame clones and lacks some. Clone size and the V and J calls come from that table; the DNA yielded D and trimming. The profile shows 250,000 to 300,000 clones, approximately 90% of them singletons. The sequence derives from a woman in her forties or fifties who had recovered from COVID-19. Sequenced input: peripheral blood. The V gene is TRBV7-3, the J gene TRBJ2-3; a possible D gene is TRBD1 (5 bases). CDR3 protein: CASSLSGLDTQYF. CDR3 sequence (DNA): TGTGCCAGCAGCTTATCAGGGCTAGATACGCAGTATTTT.